The rows below give T cell receptor beta chains drawn from one sample of a study of blood T cell repertoires in COVID-19. Measured with immunoSEQ multiplex PCR; TCRdb has only the in-frame clones, and not every one. The repertoire holds 180,000 or so clones, with roughly 87% as singletons. What was sequenced was PBMCs or T cells enriched from blood (not recorded which). The source of these receptors is a human donor with acute COVID-19. The donor label of this sample is uncertain. Both conserved end residues are part of each CDR3. Each record gives: clone size, V gene, J gene, D gene, CDR3 DNA, CDR3 protein. The D gene is left open where the match is weak. The size entry is marked missing in some rows and otherwise reads once, few, many or a size class.

.	TRBV4-1	TRBJ2-5	.	TGCGCCAGCAGCCGATCCAGGGGTTCGGAGACCCAGTACTTC	CASSRSRGSETQYF
.	TRBV30	TRBJ2-7	TRBD1	TGTGCCTGGAGCAGGGGGATCTCCTACGAGCAGTACTTC	CAWSRGISYEQYF
.	TRBV4-3	TRBJ2-7	TRBD1	TGCGTCAGCAGCCAAGGGACAGGGGACTACGAGCAGTACTTC	CVSSQGTGDYEQYF
.	TRBV19	TRBJ1-5	.	TGTGCCAGTAGTATTGAGGGGGGCAATCAGCCCCAGCATTTT	CASSIEGGNQPQHF
.	TRBV6-6	TRBJ1-2	.	TGTGCCAGCAGCTTGGGAGGGCCCTGGCCGACCGACTCAGCCAATTATGGCTACACCTTC	CASSLGGPWPTDSANYGYTF
.	TRBV5-1	TRBJ2-3	TRBD2	TGCGCCAGCAGCTTGGTAACTAGCGGGGCAGATACGCAGTATTTT	CASSLVTSGADTQYF
.	TRBV27	TRBJ2-3	TRBD1	TGTGCCAGCAGACAGGGGGAGGACACAGATACGCAGTATTTT	CASRQGEDTDTQYF
.	TRBV5-1	TRBJ2-5	TRBD2	TGCGCCAGCAGCTTCGGAGGCGGGGGGGTCCAAGAGACCCAGTACTTC	CASSFGGGGVQETQYF
once	TRBV4-2	TRBJ2-7	.	TGTGCCAGCAGCGTCGGGGAAGGGACTCTCCCCTACGAGCAGTACTTC	CASSVGEGTLPYEQYF
.	TRBV5-1	TRBJ1-1	.	TGCGCCAGCAGCTTGGCCGTAGAAGTTGAAGCTTTCTTT	CASSLAVEVEAFF
once	TRBV18	TRBJ2-6	TRBD2	TGTGCCAGCTCAGGGGGGGATTCTGGGGCCAACGTCCTGACTTTC	CASSGGDSGANVLTF
.	TRBV4-2	TRBJ2-2	TRBD1	TGTGCCAGCAGCCAGGGGGGCACAGGGGGCTTGACCGGGGAGCTGTTTTTT	CASSQGGTGGLTGELFF
.	TRBV7-3	TRBJ1-1	.	TGTGCCAGCAGTTTACAGGGCGGCACTGAAGCTTTCTTT	CASSLQGGTEAFF
.	TRBV7-9	TRBJ1-1	TRBD1	TGTGCCAGCAGTTCTACAGGGGGAACAGATGAAGCTTTCTTT	CASSSTGGTDEAFF
.	TRBV4-2	TRBJ2-3	TRBD2	TGTGCCAGCAGCCAGCCTAGTAGCGGGGGCACGAGAACAGATACGCAGTATTTT	CASSQPSSGGTRTDTQYF
.	TRBV2	TRBJ2-3	TRBD2	TGTGCCAGCAGGGCGGGGGGAACAGATACGCAGTATTTT	CASRAGGTDTQYF
.	TRBV5-1	TRBJ2-5	TRBD1	TGCGCCAGCAGCCCGGGACAGATCCAAGAGACCCAGTACTTC	CASSPGQIQETQYF
.	TRBV30	TRBJ1-3	TRBD1	TGTGCCTGGAGTGTGCTCTGGGACAGCTCTGGAAACACCATATATTTT	CAWSVLWDSSGNTIYF
.	TRBV4-2	TRBJ2-1	TRBD2	TGTGCCAGCAGCCAAGGGACTAGCGGGGGGACCCACAATGAGCAGTTCTTC	CASSQGTSGGTHNEQFF
.	TRBV6-5	TRBJ2-3	TRBD2	TGTGCCAGCAGTTCTAGCGGGGGGTTCACAGATACGCAGTATTTT	CASSSSGGFTDTQYF
.	TRBV12-3/TRBV12-4	TRBJ1-2	.	TGTGCCAGCAGTGCAGGGGAACGGTCTGGCTACACCTTC	CASSAGERSGYTF
.	TRBV5-8	TRBJ2-7	.	TGTGCCAGCAGCTTTGCCGTTAGAGGTCACGAGCAGTACTTC	CASSFAVRGHEQYF
.	TRBV27	TRBJ1-4	TRBD1	TGTGCCAGCAGTTCTACAGGGGATGCTGAAAAACTGTTTTTT	CASSSTGDAEKLFF
.	TRBV9	TRBJ1-2	.	TGTGCCAGCAGCGTAGCGGGGGGAAATGGCTACACCTTC	CASSVAGGNGYTF
.	TRBV7-8	TRBJ2-3	TRBD2	TGTGCCAGCAGCTTACCGGGACTAGGGTGGGCAGATACGCAGTATTTT	CASSLPGLGWADTQYF
.	TRBV6-2/TRBV6-3	TRBJ1-1	.	TGTGCCAGCAGTCTACAGGGAGAGCCAGTTGAAGCTTTCTTT	CASSLQGEPVEAFF
.	TRBV7-2	TRBJ2-3	TRBD2	TGTGCCAGCAGATCTAGCGGGCATAGCACAGATACGCAGTATTTT	CASRSSGHSTDTQYF
.	TRBV5-1	TRBJ2-3	TRBD1	TGCGCCAGCAGCTTGCTCGGGACAGGGGGGACAGATACGCAGTATTTT	CASSLLGTGGTDTQYF
.	TRBV19	TRBJ1-4	TRBD1	TGTGCCAGTAGTATAGGCGGGACAGGACGTGAAAAACTGTTTTTT	CASSIGGTGREKLFF
.	TRBV4-1	TRBJ1-2	.	TGCGCCAGCAGCCAGACAGGAAAGCGTATGGACTATGGCTACACCTTC	CASSQTGKRMDYGYTF
.	TRBV30	TRBJ2-7	TRBD1	TGTGCCTGGGGTCGCTACAGGGGAGAAAGGTACGAGCAGTACTTC	CAWGRYRGERYEQYF
.	TRBV7-9	TRBJ2-1	TRBD1	TGTGCCAGCAGCTTAGGGGACAGGGTCTTTTACAATGAGCAGTTCTTC	CASSLGDRVFYNEQFF
.	TRBV7-3	TRBJ2-7	TRBD2	TGCGCCAGCAGCCTGGCTAGCGGGGGGGCGTACGAGCAGTACTTC	CASSLASGGAYEQYF
.	TRBV27	TRBJ2-5	.	TGTGCCAGCAGTTTAGAAGGCCGGTTGAGGGCAGAGACCCAGTACTTC	CASSLEGRLRAETQYF
.	TRBV3-1/TRBV3-2	TRBJ2-7	.	TGTGCCAGCAGCCAAGAACAAGAGCAGTACTTC	CASSQEQEQYF
.	TRBV12-2	TRBJ1-6	.	TGTGCAAGTGAGGGCAGCAGGAGTTCACCCCTCCACTTT	CASEGSRSSPLHF
.	TRBV6-2/TRBV6-3	TRBJ2-5	TRBD2	TGTGCCAGCAGCCAAAGCGGGGGGCAGGCAGAGACCCAGTACTTC	CASSQSGGQAETQYF
.	TRBV7-2	TRBJ2-1	.	TGTGCCAGCAGCTTAGGTGGCTCCCAGAATGAGCAGTTCTTC	CASSLGGSQNEQFF
few	TRBV29-1	TRBJ1-2	.	TGCAGCGTTGATTCGACGGGAAGAACCTATGGCTACACCTTC	CSVDSTGRTYGYTF
.	TRBV5-1	TRBJ2-2	.	TGCGCCAGCAGCTCCCGAACTACGCCCGGGGAGCTGTTTTTT	CASSSRTTPGELFF
.	TRBV6-5	TRBJ2-5	TRBD2	TGTGCCAGCAGGGGGGGGCAAGAGACCCAGTACTTC	CASRGGQETQYF
.	TRBV6-2/TRBV6-3	TRBJ2-1	TRBD2	TGTGCCAGCAGCTCGATGAGCGGGGGCTACAATGAGCAGTTCTTC	CASSSMSGGYNEQFF
few	TRBV5-5	TRBJ1-1	.	TGTGCCAGCAGGACAGCCCTCGAAAACACTGAAGCTTTCTTT	CASRTALENTEAFF
.	TRBV10-3	TRBJ2-3	TRBD2	TGTGCCATCGGGGGGGGCACAGATACGCAGTATTTT	CAIGGGTDTQYF
.	TRBV5-1	TRBJ2-1	.	TGCGCCAGCAGCTTGGACCCCTTTAGCTCCTACAATGAGCAGTTCTTC	CASSLDPFSSYNEQFF